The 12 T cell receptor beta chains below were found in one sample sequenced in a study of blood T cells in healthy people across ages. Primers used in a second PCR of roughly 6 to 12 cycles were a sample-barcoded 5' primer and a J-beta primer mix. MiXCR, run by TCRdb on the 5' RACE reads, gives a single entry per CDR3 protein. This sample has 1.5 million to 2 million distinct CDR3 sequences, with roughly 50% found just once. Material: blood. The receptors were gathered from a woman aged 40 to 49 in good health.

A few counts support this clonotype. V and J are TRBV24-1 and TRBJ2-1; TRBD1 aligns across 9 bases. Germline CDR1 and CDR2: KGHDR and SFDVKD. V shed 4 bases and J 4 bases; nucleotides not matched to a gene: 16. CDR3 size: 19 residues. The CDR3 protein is CATSDVPGQGPSRYNEQFF. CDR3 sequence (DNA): TGTGCCACCAGTGACGTCCCGGGACAGGGACCTTCTCGGTACAATGAGCAGTTCTTC.

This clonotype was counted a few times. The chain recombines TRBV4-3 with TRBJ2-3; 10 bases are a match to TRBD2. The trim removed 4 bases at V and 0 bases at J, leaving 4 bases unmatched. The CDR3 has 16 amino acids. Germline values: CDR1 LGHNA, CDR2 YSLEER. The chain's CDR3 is CASSRGSGGSTDTQYF. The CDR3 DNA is TGCGCCAGCAGCCGGGGTAGCGGGGGGAGCACAGATACGCAGTATTTT.

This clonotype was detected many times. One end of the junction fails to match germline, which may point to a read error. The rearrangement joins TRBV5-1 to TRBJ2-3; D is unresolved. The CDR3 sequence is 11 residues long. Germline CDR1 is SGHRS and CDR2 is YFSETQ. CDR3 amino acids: CASSRTDTQYF. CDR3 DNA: TGTGCCAGCAGCCGCACAGATACGCAGTATTTT.

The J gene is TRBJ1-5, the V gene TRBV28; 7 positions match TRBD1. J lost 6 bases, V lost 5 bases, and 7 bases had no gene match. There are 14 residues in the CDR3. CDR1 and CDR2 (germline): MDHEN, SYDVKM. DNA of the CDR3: TGTGCCAGCAGTCCCAGGGGGTCTCGTCAGCCCCAGCATTTT. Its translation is CASSPRGSRQPQHF.

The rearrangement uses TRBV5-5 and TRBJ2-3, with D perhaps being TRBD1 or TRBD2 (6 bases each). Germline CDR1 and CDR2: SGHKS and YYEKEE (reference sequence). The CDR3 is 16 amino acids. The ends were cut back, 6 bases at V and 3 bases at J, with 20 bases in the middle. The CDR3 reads CASTPWGAQGTDTQYF. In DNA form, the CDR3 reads TGTGCCAGCACCCCCTGGGGGGCCCAGGGGACAGATACGCAGTATTTT.

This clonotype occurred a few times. CDR3 sequence (DNA): TGTGCCAGCAGCTTAGCTGCACAATCCTACGAGCAGTACTTC. Translated, it gives CASSLAAQSYEQYF. The J gene is TRBJ2-7, the V gene TRBV7-2, with D uncertain. CDR1 SGHTA and CDR2 FQGNSA come from the germline V gene. The CDR3 extends over 14 amino acids. The V end was cut by 0 bases, the J end by 1 base, with 7 bases between. Complete variable domain (other parts from reference TRBV7-2 and TRBJ2-7): GAGVSQSPSNKVTEKGKDVELRCDPISGHTALYWYRQSLGQGLEFLIYFQGNSAPDKSGLPSDRFSAERTGGSVSTLTIQRTQQEDSAVYLCASSLAAQSYEQYFGPGTRLTVT.

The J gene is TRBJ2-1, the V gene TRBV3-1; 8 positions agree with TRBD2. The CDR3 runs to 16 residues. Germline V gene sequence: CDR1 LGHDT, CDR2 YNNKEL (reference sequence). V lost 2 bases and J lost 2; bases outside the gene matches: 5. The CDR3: CASSQQLAVAYNEQFF. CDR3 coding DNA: TGTGCCAGCAGCCAACAACTAGCGGTGGCCTACAATGAGCAGTTCTTC.

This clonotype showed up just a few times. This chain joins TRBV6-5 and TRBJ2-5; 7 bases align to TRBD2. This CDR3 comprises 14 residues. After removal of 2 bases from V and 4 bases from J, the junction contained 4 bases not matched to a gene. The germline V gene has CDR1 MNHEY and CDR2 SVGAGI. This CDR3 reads CASSYPGGRETQYF. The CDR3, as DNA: TGTGCCAGCAGTTACCCGGGGGGACGAGAGACCCAGTACTTC.

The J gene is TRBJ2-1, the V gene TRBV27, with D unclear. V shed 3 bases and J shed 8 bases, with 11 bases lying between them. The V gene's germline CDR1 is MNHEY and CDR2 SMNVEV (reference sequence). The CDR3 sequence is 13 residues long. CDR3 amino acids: CASSFVSPDEQFF. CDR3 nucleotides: TGTGCCAGCAGTTTCGTCAGTCCCGATGAGCAGTTCTTC.

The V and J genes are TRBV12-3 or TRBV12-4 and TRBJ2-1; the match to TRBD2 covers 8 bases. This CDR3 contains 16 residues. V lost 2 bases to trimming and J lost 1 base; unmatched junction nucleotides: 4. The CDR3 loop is CASSLHAGGSYNEQFF. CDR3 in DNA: TGTGCCAGCAGTTTACACGCGGGGGGATCCTACAATGAGCAGTTCTTC.

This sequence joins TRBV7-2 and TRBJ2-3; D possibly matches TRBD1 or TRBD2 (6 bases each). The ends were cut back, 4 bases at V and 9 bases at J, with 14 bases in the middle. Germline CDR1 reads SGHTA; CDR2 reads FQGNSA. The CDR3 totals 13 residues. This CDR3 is CASSSRGQQTQYF. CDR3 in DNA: TGTGCCAGCAGCTCCCGGGGGCAACAAACGCAGTATTTT.

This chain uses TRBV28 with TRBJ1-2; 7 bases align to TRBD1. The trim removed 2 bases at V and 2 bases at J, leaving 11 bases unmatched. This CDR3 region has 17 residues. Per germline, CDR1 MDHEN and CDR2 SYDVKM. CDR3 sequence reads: CASSLGVAGQYNYGYTF. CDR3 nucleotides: TGTGCCAGCAGTTTAGGGGTAGCGGGACAGTACAACTATGGCTACACCTTC.